This record concerns one TCR beta chain sequence. The antigen remains unidentified. CDR1 is DFQATT and CDR2 is SNEGSKA in the germline V gene (reference sequence). The length of the CDR3 is 14 residues. Trimming stripped 0 bases from V and 6 bases from J, with 15 bases between. Researchers used 5'RACE with constant-segment primers to make TCR alpha and TCR beta cDNA libraries that carry sample barcodes and UMIs. TCRdb passed the 5' RACE reads through MiXCR, listing each CDR3 protein once. The repertoire holds approximately 200,000 distinct CDR3 sequences, with about a sixth as singletons. This record comes from a study of T-cell memory formation after mild COVID-19. Whole-study findings and limits: Memory cells collected pre-infection included some clones that later responded, suggesting cross-reactive memory joined. CD4+ contracting clones were mainly CM and EM; CD8+ ones, EMRA.

V and J are TRBV20-1 and TRBJ2-7; a possible D gene is TRBD1 (5 bases). The material sequenced was PBMCs or a T cell subset sorted from them (not recorded which). This sequence was found in an adult woman who had mild COVID-19 (a few samples of this study predate the infection). Cell type and time point are not known. The CDR3 sequence: CSARDPGIIAEQYF. The CDR3 DNA reads TGCAGTGCTAGAGATCCAGGGATTATTGCCGAGCAGTACTTC.